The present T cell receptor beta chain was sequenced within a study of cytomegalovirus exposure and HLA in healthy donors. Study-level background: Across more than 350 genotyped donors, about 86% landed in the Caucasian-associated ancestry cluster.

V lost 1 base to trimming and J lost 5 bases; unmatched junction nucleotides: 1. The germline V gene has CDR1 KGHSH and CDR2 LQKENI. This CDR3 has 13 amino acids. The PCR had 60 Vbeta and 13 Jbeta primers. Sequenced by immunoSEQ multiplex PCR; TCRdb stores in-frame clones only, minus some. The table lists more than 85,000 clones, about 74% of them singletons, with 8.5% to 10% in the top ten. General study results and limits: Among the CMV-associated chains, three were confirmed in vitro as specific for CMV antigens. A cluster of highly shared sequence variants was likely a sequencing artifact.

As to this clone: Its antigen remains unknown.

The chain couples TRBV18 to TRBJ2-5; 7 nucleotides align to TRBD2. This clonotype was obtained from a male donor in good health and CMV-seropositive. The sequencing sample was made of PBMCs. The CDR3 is CASSPQGGETQYF. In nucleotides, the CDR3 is TGTGCCAGCTCACCACAGGGAGGGGAGACCCAGTACTTC.